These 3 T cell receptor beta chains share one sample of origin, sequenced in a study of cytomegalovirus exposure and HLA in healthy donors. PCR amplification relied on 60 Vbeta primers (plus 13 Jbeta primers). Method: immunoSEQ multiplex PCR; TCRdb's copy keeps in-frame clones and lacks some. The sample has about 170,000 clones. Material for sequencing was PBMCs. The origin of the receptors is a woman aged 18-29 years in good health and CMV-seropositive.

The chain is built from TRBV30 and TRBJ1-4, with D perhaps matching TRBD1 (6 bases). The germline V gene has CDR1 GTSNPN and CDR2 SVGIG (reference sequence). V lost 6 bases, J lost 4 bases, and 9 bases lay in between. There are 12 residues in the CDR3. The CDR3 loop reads CACGQRNEKLFF. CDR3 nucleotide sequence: TGTGCCTGTGGACAGCGTAATGAAAAACTGTTTTTT.

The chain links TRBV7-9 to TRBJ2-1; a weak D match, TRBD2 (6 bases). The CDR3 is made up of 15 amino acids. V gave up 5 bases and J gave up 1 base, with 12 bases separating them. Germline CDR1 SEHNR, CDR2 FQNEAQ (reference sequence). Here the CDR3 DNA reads TGTGCCAGCAGCCCCACTAGCCCGTCCTACAATGAGCAGTTCTTC. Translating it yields CASSPTSPSYNEQFF.

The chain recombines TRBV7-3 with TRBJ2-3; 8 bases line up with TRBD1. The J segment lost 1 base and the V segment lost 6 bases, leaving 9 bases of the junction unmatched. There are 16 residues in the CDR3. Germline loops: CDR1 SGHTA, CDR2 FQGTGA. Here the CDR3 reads CASSSTGGVGTDTQYF. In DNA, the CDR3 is TGTGCCAGCAGTTCCACAGGGGGTGTCGGCACAGATACGCAGTATTTT.